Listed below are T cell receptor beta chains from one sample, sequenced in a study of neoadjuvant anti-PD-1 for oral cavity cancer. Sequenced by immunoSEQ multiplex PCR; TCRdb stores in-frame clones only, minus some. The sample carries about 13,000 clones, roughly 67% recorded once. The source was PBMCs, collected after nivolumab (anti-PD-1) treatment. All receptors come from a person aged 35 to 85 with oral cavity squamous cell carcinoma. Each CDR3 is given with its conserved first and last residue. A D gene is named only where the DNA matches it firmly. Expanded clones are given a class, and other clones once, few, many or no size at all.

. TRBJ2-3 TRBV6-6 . TGTGCCAGCAGTGGGGAACAGAGCACAGATACGCAGTATTTT CASSGEQSTDTQYF
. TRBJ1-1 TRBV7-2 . TGTGCCAGCAGCTTAGATATAGGAGAAGCTTTCTTT CASSLDIGEAFF
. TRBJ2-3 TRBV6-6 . TGTGCCAGCAGGCAGCAGGGGTCCGATACGCAGTATTTT CASRQQGSDTQYF
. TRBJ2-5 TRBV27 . TGTGCCAGCAGTTTTGGACTCTCAGAGACCCAGTACTTC CASSFGLSETQYF
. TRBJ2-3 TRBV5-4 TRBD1 TGTGCCAGCAGCCAAACAGGGGCCCTGTTGCCCACAGATACGCAGTATTTT CASSQTGALLPTDTQYF
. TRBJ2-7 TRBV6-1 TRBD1 TGTGCCAGCCTCCGGGACAGAGGGTACTACGAGCAGTACTTC CASLRDRGYYEQYF
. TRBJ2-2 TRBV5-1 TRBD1 TGCGCCAGCAGCTTCGGGACAGGGGAACCAGGGGAGCTGTTTTTT CASSFGTGEPGELFF
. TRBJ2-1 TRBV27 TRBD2 TGTGCCAGCAGGATCGGACTAGCGGGAGGTCCAAGAGGAAATGAGCAGTTCTTC CASRIGLAGGPRGNEQFF
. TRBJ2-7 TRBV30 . TGTGCCTGGGGAGGGACAGCCTACGAGCAGTACTTC CAWGGTAYEQYF
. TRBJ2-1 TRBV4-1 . TGCGCCAGCAGCCAAGAACGGAGGGCTACCTCCTACAATGAGCAGTTCTTC CASSQERRATSYNEQFF
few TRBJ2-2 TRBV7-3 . TGTGCCAGCAGCTTCAGTCTAGGGCCCGGGGAGCTGTTTTTT CASSFSLGPGELFF
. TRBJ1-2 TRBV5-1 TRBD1 TGCGCCAGCAGCTTGGAACAGGGGCTCTATGGCTACACCTTC CASSLEQGLYGYTF
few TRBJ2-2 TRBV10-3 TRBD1 TGTGCCATCAGTGAGTCGGGACAGGGCCCCGGGGAGCTGTTTTTT CAISESGQGPGELFF
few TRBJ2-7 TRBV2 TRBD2 TGTGCCAGCAGTGAATACGGGGGGTTATACGAGCAGTACTTC CASSEYGGLYEQYF
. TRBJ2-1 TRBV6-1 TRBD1 TGTGCCAGCACGGACAGGGTTGGCAATGAGCAGTTCTTC CASTDRVGNEQFF
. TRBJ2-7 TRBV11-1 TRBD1 TGTGCCAGCAGCCTCCAGGGACAGGGATCCTCCGAGCAGTACTTC CASSLQGQGSSEQYF
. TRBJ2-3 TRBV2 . TGTGCCAGCAGTGAGCAGACTTCCGGGACTGAGGGGAGCACAGATACGCAGTATTTT CASSEQTSGTEGSTDTQYF
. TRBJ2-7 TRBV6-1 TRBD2 TGTGCCAGCAGTGAACCTCTCGGGGGGGCCAGCTCCTACGAGCAGTACTTC CASSEPLGGASSYEQYF
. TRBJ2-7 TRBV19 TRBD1 TGTGCCAGTAGTTGGACAGGGGAGGTCTACGAGCAGTACTTC CASSWTGEVYEQYF
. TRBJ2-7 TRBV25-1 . TGTGCCAGCAGCTTTTTACACGAGCAGTACTTC CASSFLHEQYF
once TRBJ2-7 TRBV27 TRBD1 TGTGCCAGCAGTCTGGCACTTGGTGGACAGGGGCAGTACTTC CASSLALGGQGQYF
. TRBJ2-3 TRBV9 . TGTGCCAGCAGCGTAGCTACTAGGATTACAGATACGCAGTATTTT CASSVATRITDTQYF
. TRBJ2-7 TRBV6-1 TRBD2 TGTGCCAGCAGTGAATGGCCTGTGGGGGGGGGCTACGAGCAGTACTTC CASSEWPVGGGYEQYF
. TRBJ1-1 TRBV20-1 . TGCAGTGCTACGGGTGGACTCCAAGCTTTCTTT CSATGGLQAFF
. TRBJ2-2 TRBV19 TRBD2 TGTGCCAGTAAAATAGCGGGAGGTCCCACCGGGGAGCTGTTTTTT CASKIAGGPTGELFF
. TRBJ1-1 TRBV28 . TGTGCCAGCAGTTTATTGGGGTCGGGGTATGGCGCTGAAGCTTTCTTT CASSLLGSGYGAEAFF
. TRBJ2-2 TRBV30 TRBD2 TGTGCCTGGAGTGTCGTTCTAGCGGTCACCGGGGAGCTGTTTTTT CAWSVVLAVTGELFF
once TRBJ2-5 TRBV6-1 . TGTGCCAGCAGGACAGATTACCAAGAGACCCAGTACTTC CASRTDYQETQYF
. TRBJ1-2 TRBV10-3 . TGTGCCATCAGTGATGACAGGTGGGGCTACACCTTC CAISDDRWGYTF
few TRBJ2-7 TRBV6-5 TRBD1 TGTGCCAGCAGCCGAGGGAAGGGGGCCGGCAACGAGCAGTACTTC CASSRGKGAGNEQYF
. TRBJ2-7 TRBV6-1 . TGTGCCAGCGGGACGGTACGTGACGAGCAGTACTTC CASGTVRDEQYF
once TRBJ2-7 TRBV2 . TGTGCCAGCAGTGAAAGAGGGCAGGCCTACGAGCAGTACTTC CASSERGQAYEQYF
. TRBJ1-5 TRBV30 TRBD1 TGTGCCTGGAGTGGGACAGGGGTCGCATCGGGGCAGCCCCAGCATTTT CAWSGTGVASGQPQHF
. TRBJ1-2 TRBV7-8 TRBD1 TGTGCCAGCAGCCCGGAGGACAGGGGTGCCTATGGCTACACCTTC CASSPEDRGAYGYTF
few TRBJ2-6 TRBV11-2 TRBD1 TGTGCCAGCAGCCCCGGGACAGCTTATGTCCTGACTTTC CASSPGTAYVLTF
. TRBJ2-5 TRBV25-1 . TGTGCCAGCAGTGATGCGGGTGGGAAGACACCTCTAGAGACCCAGTACTTC CASSDAGGKTPLETQYF
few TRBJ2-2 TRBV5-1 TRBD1 TGCGCCAGCAGCTTGGAAGGGGGCTGGGACACCGGGGAGCTGTTTTTT CASSLEGGWDTGELFF
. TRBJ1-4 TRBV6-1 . TGTGCCAGCAGTGAAATTAAGGGGTTAAATGAAAAACTGTTTTTT CASSEIKGLNEKLFF
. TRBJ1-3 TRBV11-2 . TGTGCCAGCAGCTTAGACGCTCTCCCTGGAAACACCATATATTTT CASSLDALPGNTIYF
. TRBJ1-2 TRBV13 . TGTGCCAGCAGCTTAGGGGGCGCGGATGGCTACACCTTC CASSLGGADGYTF
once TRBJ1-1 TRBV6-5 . TGTGCCAGCATTCAGACGGGCAGAGATGAAGCTTTCTTT CASIQTGRDEAFF
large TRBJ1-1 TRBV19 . TGTGCCAGCCATGGGGCCGAAGTACACCTCCCTGAAGCTTTCTTT CASHGAEVHLPEAFF
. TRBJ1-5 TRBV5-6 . TGTGCCAGCAGCTTGAGGGGGTATGGCCAGCCCCAGCATTTT CASSLRGYGQPQHF
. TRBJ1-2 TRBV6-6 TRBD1 TGTGCCAGCAGTTACTCTACAGGGGCTTACTATGGCTACACCTTC CASSYSTGAYYGYTF
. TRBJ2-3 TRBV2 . TGTGCCAGCAGTGAGGGAACTAGCACAGATACGCAGTATTTT CASSEGTSTDTQYF
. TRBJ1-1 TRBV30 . TGTGCCTGGGGCAGAGGGTCCGCCACTGAAGCTTTCTTT CAWGRGSATEAFF
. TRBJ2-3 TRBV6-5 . TGTGCCAGCAGTTACGGGTATTTT CASSYGYF
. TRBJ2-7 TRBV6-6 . TGTGCCAGCAGGGCAGGAAGCTCCTACGAGCAGTACTTC CASRAGSSYEQYF
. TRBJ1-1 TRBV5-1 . TGCGCCAGCAGCTCGGAGGTGTCCGGGTCTTGGGCTTTCTTT CASSSEVSGSWAFF
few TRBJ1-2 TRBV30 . TGTGCCTGGAGACCCCGGGCCGCCCGCGGCGGTTTCTATGGCTACACCTTC CAWRPRAARGGFYGYTF
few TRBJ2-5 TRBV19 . TGTGCCAGTAGTACCCCCCAGGGGGGGAACCAAGAGACCCAGTACTTC CASSTPQGGNQETQYF
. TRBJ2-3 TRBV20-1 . TGCAGTGCCCGGCTTAATACGCAGTATTTT CSARLNTQYF